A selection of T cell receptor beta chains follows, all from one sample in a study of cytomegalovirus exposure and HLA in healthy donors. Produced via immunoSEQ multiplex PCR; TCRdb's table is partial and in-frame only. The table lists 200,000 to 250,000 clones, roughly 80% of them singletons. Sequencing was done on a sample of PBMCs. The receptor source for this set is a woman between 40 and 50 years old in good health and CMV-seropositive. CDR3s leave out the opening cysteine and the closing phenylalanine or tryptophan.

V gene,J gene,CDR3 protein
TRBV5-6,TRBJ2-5,ASSLLTSGKVTQY
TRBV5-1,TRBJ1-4,ASSLGQGAQLGKLF
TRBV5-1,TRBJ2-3,ASSLVQGSDTQY
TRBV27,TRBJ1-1,ASSPWTARTEAF
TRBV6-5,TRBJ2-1,ASRDWKVHEQF
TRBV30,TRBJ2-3,AWTDLAGATDTQY
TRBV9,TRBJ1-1,ASSVGAGGPEAF
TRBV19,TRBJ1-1,ASSPRTAGVTEAF
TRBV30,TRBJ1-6,AWSARTGAGSPLH
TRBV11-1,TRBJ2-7,ASRNAGDYEQY
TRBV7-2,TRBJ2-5,ASSPFNPRYQETQY
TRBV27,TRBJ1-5,ASQGELTGSNQPQH
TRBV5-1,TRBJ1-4,ASSPGVGREKLF
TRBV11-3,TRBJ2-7,ASSSEQGVAYEQY
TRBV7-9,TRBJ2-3,SSSPVDTQY
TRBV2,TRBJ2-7,ASSLNPTYEQY
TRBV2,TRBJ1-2,ASTRGGTLYGYT
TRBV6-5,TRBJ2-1,ASTTGRITYNEQF
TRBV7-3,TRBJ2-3,ASSLNTGALDTQY
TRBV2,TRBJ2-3,ASSEALVGVSTDTQY
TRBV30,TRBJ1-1,AWTGTGAIEAF
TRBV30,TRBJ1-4,AWSQRGQGVEKLF
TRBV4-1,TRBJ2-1,ASRPRVVAGPQYNEQF
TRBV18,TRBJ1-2,ASSPRQGRDYGYT